This T cell receptor beta chain was profiled in a study of neurological immune-mediated disorders (dated by TCRdb to the late 2010s). A note on the overall study: Peripheral blood TCR-beta repertoires from patients with HTLV-I-associated myelopathy (HAM/TSP), patients with multiple sclerosis, and healthy controls were compared in the study using UMI-based sequencing. Longitudinal HAM/TSP and healthy donors were sampled at 3 time-points each (3-40 month intervals). The roughly 100 TCR-beta libraries covered PBMC samples along with longitudinal samples, technical triplicates, and paired sorted CD4+ and CD8+ T-cell subsets. The cohort included some 66 subjects: approximately 14 with HAM/TSP, some 34 with multiple sclerosis, and around 20 healthy controls.

cDNA synthesis used template-switch 5'RACE with a primer carrying a 10-nucleotide random unique molecular identifier tagging each TCR transcript. Every sequencing run yielded over 180 million TCR-beta sequences covering 15-18 subjects. The RNeasy kit was used to extract total RNA. The KAPA Real-time Library Amplification kit was used to amplify TCR-beta VDJ regions with primers for the TCR constant region and the 5'RACE anchor. Sample indexes and Illumina adaptors were added in a first PCR, after which library yield was increased in a second PCR. After purification with Ampure beads, the TCR product of roughly 650 bp was size-selected on a 2% E-gel SizeSelection system. Library quality was checked on a Bioanalyzer, concentration was measured with Qubit, and libraries were quantified with the Kapa Library Quantification kit before pooling. Libraries were sequenced paired-end 2 x 150 bp on an Illumina HiSeq 2500. To increase sequence diversity, about 24-32% phiX was spiked into each library pool. Turning to the authors' computational methods: Quality-filtered reads were processed with the UMI-based MiGEC pipeline, which removed over 75% of raw TCR sequences during error correction. VDJ genes were aligned to IMGT germline references, and each clonotype was defined by a unique CDR3 amino acid sequence together with V-J genes. Clonal expansion, Shannon diversity and CDR3 relatedness were evaluated with VDJtools (CalcPairwiseDistances, ClusterSamples), while phylogenetic trees were built in CLCbio workbench. Expanded clones were defined as having at least 8 unique UMIs, based on coefficient-of-variation modelling across technical triplicates. TCRdb cleaned the public reads at Q25 with fastp, built clones with MiXCR and kept in-frame beta chains. Rows are unified per CDR3 protein, each entry keeping the most common DNA and genes. The V and J calls follow TCRdb's processing rather than the paper's. The sample has tens of thousands of distinct CDR3 sequences on record, around 11% of them singletons. Of the sample, about 6.6% is held by the ten largest clones.

The investigation overall reported the following: TCR clonal expansion was highest in HAM/TSP patients and lowest in MS patients, with MS patients falling below even healthy controls. Across subjects, expanded clones never shared an identical CDR3 amino acid sequence, which suggests that the TCR-beta repertoires in every group were private.

In the paper's terms, the time point label means: longitudinal time-point 1 (baseline). For unsorted PBMC libraries, 2 million PBMCs were used after storage in RNAlater at -80 degrees C until RNA extraction. Peripheral blood was subjected to Ficoll-Hypaque density gradient centrifugation to isolate PBMCs, which were then cryopreserved in liquid nitrogen. To note about this clonotype: The specificity of this receptor is unknown. No base quality information exists; no much larger clone differs at one position.

Trimming removed 4 bases from V and 1 base from J; the gene matches leave 1 base unexplained. Taken from the germline V gene, the CDR1 and CDR2 loops are SQVTM and ANQGSEA. The CDR3 covers 14 residues, taking in both the cysteine and the phenylalanine. Only the CDR3 region is kept as DNA, spanning 42 bases read in frame from base 1. Sequencing was done on a sample of PBMCs. This sequence was found in a male donor with HTLV-1-associated myelopathy (HAM/TSP). This receptor chain uses TRBV29-1 and TRBJ2-2; TRBD1 matches 9 bases in the middle. The CDR3 protein: CSVGGQGNTGELFF. In nucleotides, the sequence is TGCAGCGTTGGGGGACAGGGGAACACCGGGGAGCTGTTTTTT.